This T cell receptor (beta chain) was profiled in a study of T cell repertoires in cytomegalovirus infection. Turning to the study itself: Public TCR beta signatures provided an indication of both CMV infection and a matching HLA type.

This clonotype was observed a handful of times. Antigen unknown. The CDR3 consists of 14 residues. The germline CDR1 and CDR2 sequences are SGHTA and FQGTGA. Trimming took off 1 base at V and 3 bases at J, with 9 bases between the two ends. TCRdb called the reads again in MiXCR, with one record for every CDR3 protein. The repertoire holds about 830,000 distinct CDR3 sequences, with about 30% as singletons. The sequences come from cultured CD8+ T cells from PBMCs, collected from culture after CMV antigen stimulation. The source is a human donor in good health (CMV status not recorded). Some clones in this sample may be carry-over from other donors' samples. This rearrangement joins TRBV7-3 to TRBJ1-1; D unresolved. In nucleotides, the CDR3 is TGTGCCAGCAGCTTAAATTCTTTTTACACTGAAGCTTTCTTT. Translated, it gives CASSLNSFYTEAFF.